The 32 T cell receptor beta chains reported below all come from one sample, sequenced in a study of T cells in women clearing cervical HPV infection. Produced via immunoSEQ multiplex PCR; TCRdb's table is partial and in-frame only. This specimen shows tens of thousands of clones; the ten leading clones hold about 8.8%. Sequencing was carried out using blood buffy coat. The receptors here all came from a woman aged 18 to 75 with a cervical HPV16 infection that either progressed to CIN3+ or cleared (not recorded which).

Note on this clone: Read sequence stops 3 residues before the CDR3 end, and the germline J gene provides the missing end. The chain recombines TRBV19 with TRBJ1-2, with 10 bases lining up with TRBD1. This CDR3 has 14 amino acids. CDR1 LNHDA and CDR2 SQIVND come from the germline V gene (reference sequence). CDR3 in amino acids: CASSTSGTGDGYTF. The covered CDR3 bases are TGTGCCAGTAGTACGTCCGGGACAGGGGACGGC.

A note on this clone: The read ends 3 residues shy of where the CDR3 ends; the end is completed using the germline J gene. The rearrangement links TRBV30 to TRBJ1-3, with 8 bases matching TRBD1. This CDR3 region has 13 residues. V gave up 5 bases and J gave up 8 bases; unmatched junction bases: 8. Germline assignment: CDR1 GTSNPN and CDR2 SVGIG (reference sequence). CDR3 sequence: CAWVRRGQDTIYF. The DNA read from the CDR3 is TGTGCCTGGGTCCGCAGGGGGCAAGACACC. The full variable domain, rest sourced from reference TRBV30 and TRBJ1-3, is SQTIHQWPATLVQPVGSPLSLECTVEGTSNPNLYWYRQAAGRGLQLLFYSVGIGQISSEVPQNLSASRPQDRQFILSSKKLLLSDSGFYLCAWVRRGQDTIYFGEGSWLTVV.

As regards this clone: The read stops 3 residues short of the end of the CDR3; the missing end is completed from the germline J gene. The chain uses TRBV11-2 and TRBJ2-4; 7 nucleotides line up with TRBD1. The CDR3 extends over 14 amino acids. Trimming took 2 bases from V and 4 from J; bases not matched to a gene: 2. Per germline, CDR1 SGHAT and CDR2 FQNNGV. CDR3 amino acids: CASSLSTGKNIQYF. CDR3 DNA (partial): TGTGCCAGCAGCTTATCGACAGGGAAAAACATT.

As for this clone: The read comes to an end 3 residues before the CDR3 does, leaving the germline J gene to fill in the end. V is TRBV6-1 and J is TRBJ1-4; TRBD1 matches 9 bases. CDR1 is MNHNS, CDR2 SASEGT, per germline. The CDR3 is made up of 16 amino acids. J gave up 0 bases and V 4 bases, and 3 bases lay outside the gene matches. Partial CDR3 DNA: TGTGCCAGCAGTGGTGACAGGGGGGCAACTAATGAAAAA. It yields the protein CASSGDRGATNEK. The entire CDR3 is CASSGDRGATNEKLFF.

Of note for this clone: The read halts 3 residues ahead of the CDR3 end, with the missing end drawn from the germline J gene. The genes are TRBV2 and TRBJ2-2; possible D gene TRBD1, 6 bases. Trimming took 6 bases from V and 0 from J, leaving 11 bases between them. The CDR3 extends over 15 amino acids. The V gene's germline CDR1 is SNHLY and CDR2 FYNNEI. Partial CDR3 DNA: TGTGCCAGCAGCTATGGACAGCCGAACACCGGGGAG. This encodes CASSYGQPNTGE. The whole CDR3 sequence is CASSYGQPNTGELFF.

As regards this clone: The missing CDR3 end, 3 residues past where the read stops, is filled in from the germline J gene. This chain links TRBV10-1 with TRBJ2-7, with a weak D call TRBD2 (6 bases). Germline lookup yields CDR1 WNHNN and CDR2 SYGVQD (reference sequence). Trimming pared 6 bases from V and 2 bases from J, leaving 11 bases between. The CDR3 spans 13 residues. CDR3 in amino acids: CASSAGGPYEQYF. The DNA read from the CDR3 is TGCGCCAGCAGCGCCGGGGGACCCTACGAG.

Regarding this clone: From the germline J gene comes the end of the CDR3, since the read stops 3 residues before it. The chain uses TRBV11-2 and TRBJ2-5; D gene ambiguous. This CDR3 has 12 amino acids. CDR1 is SGHAT, CDR2 FQNNGV, per germline. V shed 5 bases and J shed 4 bases, with 8 bases lying between them. CDR3 region: CASSRPGETQYF. Incomplete CDR3 DNA: TGTGCCAGCAGCCGGCCGGGAGAGACC.

Of note for this clone: At one end, the junction sequence differs from germline, possibly due to a read error. The CDR3 end lies 3 residues beyond the end of the read and is filled in from the germline J gene. The J gene is TRBJ2-3, the V gene TRBV30; tentatively, D is TRBD2 (5 bases). Germline CDR1 reads GTSNPN; CDR2 reads SVGIG (reference sequence). The CDR3 has 11 residues. Partial CDR3 DNA: TGTGCCTGGACTAGCAGAGATACG. This sequence encodes CAWTSRDT. The full-length CDR3 reads as CAWTSRDTQYF.

Details on this clone: The read finishes 3 residues shy of the CDR3 end, and the germline J gene is used to complete it. V is TRBV5-1 and J is TRBJ2-6; 7 bases agree with TRBD1. CDR3 length: 15 residues. CDR1 and CDR2 from the germline V gene are SGHRS and YFSETQ. J gave up 2 bases and V 4 bases, and 3 bases lay outside the gene matches. CDR3 bases read: TGCGCCAGCAGCATAGACAGGGCTGGGGCCAACGTC. Its translation is CASSIDRAGANV. The full CDR3 sequence reads CASSIDRAGANVLTF. The full variable domain, completed using reference TRBV5-1 and TRBJ2-6, is KAGVTQTPRYLIKTRGQQVTLSCSPISGHRSVSWYQQTPGQGLQFLFEYFSETQRNKGNFPGRFSGRQFSNSRSEMNVSTLELGDSALYLCASSIDRAGANVLTFGAGSRLTVL.

Details on this clone: The CDR3 end is not reached by the read, which stops 3 residues before it; the germline J gene fills it in. J is TRBJ2-5 and V is TRBV20-1; 7 bases align to TRBD1. The V and J ends lost 0 bases and 5 bases, in that order; junction bases with no gene match: 6. The V gene's germline CDR1 is DFQATT and CDR2 SNEGSKA (reference sequence). This CDR3 spans 14 amino acids. CDR3 amino acids: CSARDDGQDETQYF. CDR3 DNA (partial): TGCAGTGCTAGAGATGACGGACAGGACGAGACC.

CDR3 bases read: TGCGCCAGCAGCCTGATAGGGACAGGAGCTTCCTACGAG. Protein product: CASSLIGTGASYE. The complete CDR3 sequence is CASSLIGTGASYEQYF. This chain uses TRBV4-1 with TRBJ2-7; 8 bases align to TRBD1. The missing CDR3 end, 3 residues past where the read stops, is filled in from the germline J gene. Unmatched junction bases numbered 9, after V lost 4 bases and J lost 1 base. The CDR3 is made up of 16 amino acids. Per germline, CDR1 MGHRA and CDR2 YSYEKL.

Points on this clone: Coverage ceases 3 residues before the CDR3 finishes, and the germline J gene fills in the end. The chain has TRBV5-6 and TRBJ2-5, with D hard to call. The CDR3 covers 13 residues. V lost 2 bases and J 2 bases, leaving 7 bases between the germline ends. Germline CDR1 is SGHDT and CDR2 is YYEEEE. CDR3 protein: CASSLWQQETQYF. The part of the CDR3 DNA that was read is TGTGCCAGCAGCTTATGGCAGCAAGAGACC. The full variable domain, in which reference TRBV5-6 and TRBJ2-5 provide the parts outside the CDR3, is DAGVTQSPTHLIKTRGQQVTLRCSPKSGHDTVSWYQQALGQGPQFIFQYYEEEERQRGNFPDRFSGHQFPNYSSELNVNALLLGDSALYLCASSLWQQETQYFGPGTRLLVL.

Note on this clone: The CDR3 end lies 3 residues beyond the end of the read and is filled in from the germline J gene. The gene calls are TRBV5-1 and TRBJ1-1, with TRBD1 matching over 10 bases. With 0 bases clipped from V and 5 bases from J, the junction kept 4 bases outside the gene matches. The CDR3 covers 15 residues. Germline CDR1 and CDR2: SGHRS and YFSETQ. The part of the CDR3 DNA that was read is TGCGCCAGCAGCTTGGCCGACAGGGGGCAGACTGAA. Residues: CASSLADRGQTE. The complete CDR3 reads CASSLADRGQTEAFF.

On this clone: The read ends 3 residues before the CDR3 terminus; that terminus is restored from the germline J gene. This rearrangement joins TRBV9 to TRBJ2-7; 7 bases align to TRBD1. This CDR3 comprises 14 residues. V shed 0 bases, J shed 0 bases, and the junction held 0 bases outside the gene matches. Germline assignment: CDR1 SGDLS and CDR2 YYNGEE. The CDR3 protein is CASSVGDSSYEQYF. CDR3 bases read: TGTGCCAGCAGCGTAGGGGACAGCTCCTACGAG.

Points on this clone: Coverage ceases 3 residues before the CDR3 finishes, and the germline J gene fills in the end. V gene TRBV10-2 combines with J gene TRBJ2-1, with D perhaps TRBD1 or TRBD2 (6 bases each). V gave up 4 bases and J gave up 6 bases, with 10 bases separating them. Germline CDR1 reads WSHSY; CDR2 reads SAAADI. The CDR3 is 13 amino acids. Incomplete CDR3 DNA: TGCGCCAGCAGTGCCGGAGGGGGCAATGAG. The encoded protein is CASSAGGGNE. The entire CDR3 is CASSAGGGNEQFF.

Worth noting for this clone: The CDR3 end is not reached by the read, which stops 3 residues before it; the germline J gene fills it in. The genes are TRBV2 and TRBJ2-3; TRBD2 might be the D (5 bases). Per germline, CDR1 SNHLY and CDR2 FYNNEI. V was cut by 5 bases and J by 7 bases, with 13 bases left in between. The CDR3 runs 13 residues. The DNA read from the CDR3 is TGTGCCAGCAGTCTGTCAGCGGCCAATACG. This codes for CASSLSAANT. The entire CDR3 sequence reads CASSLSAANTQYF.

A remark on this clone: The germline gene is not matched at one end of the junction; a read error may be the cause. The read stops 3 residues short of the end of the CDR3; the missing end is completed from the germline J gene. J is TRBJ1-1 and V is TRBV4-2, with TRBD1 matching 8 bases. The CDR3 contains 16 residues. Germline values: CDR1 LGHNA, CDR2 YNFKEQ. The DNA read from the CDR3 is TGCGCCAGCAGCCAAGTAGGGAACAGGGGGATGGCTGAA. It codes for CASSQVGNRGMAE. The complete CDR3 sequence is CASSQVGNRGMAEAFF.

As for this clone: The read is 3 residues too short to cover the CDR3 end, so that end is filled in from the germline J gene. This chain links TRBV20-1 with TRBJ2-5; a weak D match, TRBD1 (6 bases). The V gene's germline CDR1 is DFQATT and CDR2 SNEGSKA (reference sequence). V was cut by 6 bases and J by 1 base, with 15 bases left in between. This CDR3 region has 14 residues. CDR3 DNA (partial): TGCAGTGCCCACCTAACAGGGACCCAAGAGACC. Its protein product is CSAHLTGTQET. The whole CDR3 region reads CSAHLTGTQETQYF.

About this clone itself: The sequenced fragment ends 3 residues before the CDR3 boundary, so the rest is inferred from the germline J gene. The rearrangement links TRBV7-9 to TRBJ2-3; TRBD2 matches 7 bases. This CDR3 spans 15 amino acids. After removal of 0 bases from V and 2 bases from J, the junction contained 2 bases not matched to a gene. CDR1 and CDR2 from the germline V gene are SEHNR and FQNEAQ (reference sequence). The CDR3: CASSLAGGATDTQYF. The covered CDR3 bases are TGTGCCAGCAGCTTAGCGGGAGGGGCCACAGATACG.

As regards this clone: The sequence runs out 3 residues before the end of the CDR3; the remainder is reconstructed from the germline J gene. This rearrangement joins TRBV5-1 to TRBJ2-3, with TRBD1 matching over 8 bases. The CDR3 is 17 amino acids. V shed 0 bases, J shed 1 base, and the junction held 7 bases outside the gene matches. Germline CDR1 SGHRS, CDR2 YFSETQ. The CDR3 reads CASSLDLQGGGTDTQYF. Incomplete CDR3 DNA: TGCGCCAGCAGCTTGGACCTACAGGGGGGCGGCACAGATACG. Full variable domain (rest looked up from reference TRBV5-1 and TRBJ2-3): KAGVTQTPRYLIKTRGQQVTLSCSPISGHRSVSWYQQTPGQGLQFLFEYFSETQRNKGNFPGRFSGRQFSNSRSEMNVSTLELGDSALYLCASSLDLQGGGTDTQYFGPGTRLTVL.

A remark on this clone: Read data end 3 residues before the CDR3 end; the end is taken from the germline J gene. J is TRBJ2-7 and V is TRBV5-6; 12 bases are a match to TRBD2. The length of the CDR3 is 14 residues. CDR1 and CDR2 from the germline V gene are SGHDT and YYEEEE. J lost 4 bases, V lost 4 bases, and 3 bases had no gene match. The sequenced CDR3 bases are TGTGCCAGCAGCACCGGGACTAGCGGGTACGAG. It translates to CASSTGTSGYE. The full CDR3 reads CASSTGTSGYEQYF.

To note about this clone: Compared with germline, one end of the junction differs, possibly owing to a read error. From the germline J gene comes the end of the CDR3, since the read stops 3 residues before it. V and J are TRBV13 and TRBJ2-3; possibly TRBD2 for D (6 bases). In germline, CDR1 is PRHDT, CDR2 FYEKMQ (reference sequence). CDR3 length: 16 residues. This chain's CDR3 is CASSSLTSLVSDAQYF. The sequenced CDR3 bases are TGTGCCAGCAGCTCCCTTACTAGCCTCGTCTCAGATGCG.

Details on this clone: The CDR3 end falls 3 residues outside the read, so it is completed with the germline J gene. V usage is TRBV11-1 and J usage is TRBJ1-1, with D possibly TRBD1 on 6 matching bases. Trimming removed 5 bases at V and 0 bases at J, with 13 bases between. The CDR3 spans 15 residues. Germline assignment: CDR1 SGHAT and CDR2 FQDESV (reference sequence). The CDR3 reads CASSPRGRMNTEAFF. CDR3 DNA (partial): TGTGCCAGCAGCCCTAGGGGGAGGATGAACACTGAA.

As regards this clone: The read is 3 residues too short to cover the CDR3 end, so that end is filled in from the germline J gene. This chain connects TRBV11-2 to TRBJ2-7; 9 bases line up with TRBD2. Trimming cost V 5 bases and J 0 bases; bases outside gene matches: 5. The CDR3 contains 15 residues. Germline values: CDR1 SGHAT, CDR2 FQNNGV. The CDR3 bases that were read are TGTGCCAGCAGCCGCGGGGGGGCGTCCTCCTACGAG. It codes for CASSRGGASSYE. The full CDR3 reads CASSRGGASSYEQYF.

About this clone itself: The sequence runs out 3 residues before the end of the CDR3; the remainder is reconstructed from the germline J gene. V gene TRBV5-1 combines with J gene TRBJ2-5, with 8 bases lining up with TRBD2. The CDR3 consists of 15 residues. The germline CDR1 and CDR2 sequences are SGHRS and YFSETQ. V lost 1 base and J lost 4; bases outside the gene matches: 6. Partial CDR3 DNA: TGCGCCAGCAGCTTGAGTACCGGGAGGGGAGAGACC. Its translation is CASSLSTGRGET. In full, the CDR3 is CASSLSTGRGETQYF.

On this clone itself: The sequenced fragment ends 3 residues before the CDR3 boundary, so the rest is inferred from the germline J gene. The chain links TRBV6-4 to TRBJ2-3; 7 bases match TRBD1. Germline lookup yields CDR1 MRHNA and CDR2 SNTAGT. V gave up 5 bases and J gave up 2 bases; unmatched junction bases: 7. CDR3 length equals 15 residues. The sequenced part of the CDR3 DNA is TGTGCCAGCAGTCCCCTCGGGACAGCCACAGATACG. It is translated as CASSPLGTATDT. The CDR3 in full is CASSPLGTATDTQYF.

About this clone itself: The read falls 3 residues short of the CDR3 end, and the missing part is taken from the germline J gene. The gene calls are TRBV5-6 and TRBJ1-2, with 8 bases aligning to TRBD1. The CDR3 has 15 amino acids. Unmatched junction bases numbered 10, after V lost 4 bases and J lost 5 bases. CDR1 SGHDT and CDR2 YYEEEE come from the germline V gene. The CDR3 DNA, read in part, is TGTGCCAGCAGCCTTGGGACAGGTGATTTTTATGGC. This codes for CASSLGTGDFYG. The entire CDR3 protein reads CASSLGTGDFYGYTF.

Worth noting for this clone: The read ends 3 residues shy of where the CDR3 ends; the end is completed using the germline J gene. This chain uses TRBV5-1 with TRBJ2-6, with 8 bases aligning to TRBD1. Germline CDR1 is SGHRS and CDR2 is YFSETQ. This CDR3 is built from 19 residues. Trimming cost V 4 bases and J 0 bases; bases outside gene matches: 12. The sequenced part of the CDR3 DNA is TGCGCCAGCAGCAACATTCCGGGACAGGTCGGCTCTGGGGCCAACGTC. Translation: CASSNIPGQVGSGANV. The complete CDR3 protein is CASSNIPGQVGSGANVLTF.

The DNA read from the CDR3 is TGCGCCAGCAGCTCGGGACTAGCGGGGGACCGCTCAGAGACC. Translation gives CASSSGLAGDRSET. The complete CDR3 protein is CASSSGLAGDRSETQYF. The chain combines TRBV5-1 with TRBJ2-5; 14 bases agree with TRBD2. The read finishes 3 residues shy of the CDR3 end, and the germline J gene is used to complete it. The CDR3 loop spans 17 amino acids. V dropped 3 bases and J dropped 4; count of bases not matched to a gene: 8. Germline V lookup: CDR1 SGHRS, CDR2 YFSETQ.

About this clone itself: The read stops 3 residues short of the end of the CDR3; the missing end is completed from the germline J gene. The chain is built from TRBV19 and TRBJ1-5; 8 nucleotides match TRBD1. The CDR3 totals 12 residues. The V gene end was trimmed by 9 bases and the J gene end by 9 bases; junction bases not matched to a gene: 7. Germline CDR1 LNHDA, CDR2 SQIVND (reference sequence). This CDR3 reads CASTGGGPPQHF. The covered CDR3 bases are TGTGCCAGCACAGGGGGGGGACCGCCC.

Points on this clone: The DNA ends 3 residues before the CDR3 does, and the rest of the CDR3 is filled in from the germline J gene. The rearrangement links TRBV5-4 to TRBJ2-7, with D perhaps TRBD1 (6 bases). This CDR3 spans 15 amino acids. Trimming removed 0 bases at V and 2 bases at J, with 12 bases between. CDR1 and CDR2 from the germline V gene are SGHNT and YYREEE (reference sequence). CDR3 protein: CASSLARDTAYEQYF. The part of the CDR3 DNA that was read is TGTGCCAGCAGCTTGGCCAGGGACACCGCCTACGAG.

Details on this clone: The CDR3 extends 3 residues past the end of the read, so its final part is completed from the germline J gene. The chain joins TRBV5-1 to TRBJ2-1; 7 nucleotides agree with TRBD1. Per the germline V gene, CDR1 is SGHRS and CDR2 is YFSETQ. Trimming cost V 0 bases and J 5 bases; bases outside gene matches: 8. The CDR3 loop spans 16 amino acids. The CDR3 protein is CASSLAEDRVNNEQFF. CDR3 DNA, as far as it was read: TGCGCCAGCAGCTTGGCCGAAGACAGGGTGAACAATGAG.